A selection of T cell receptor beta chains follows, all from one sample in a study of T-cell reconstitution after alpha-beta-depleted transplantation in children. TCRdb reprocessed the PCR reads with MiXCR, giving one entry per CDR3 protein. The profile shows about 220,000 distinct CDR3 sequences, more than 15% of them singletons. The starting material was PBMCs, mostly from graft donor cells, obtained 360 days after TCRalphabeta/CD19-depleted stem cell transplant. Every receptor here comes from a male patient aged 2 to 10 who had a stem cell transplant for acute lymphoblastic leukemia, so the T cells may come from the graft donor. The CDR3 runs from the conserved cysteine through the conserved F or W. The D gene is left open where the match is weak. Expanded clones are given a class, and other clones once, few, many or no size at all.

length,J,D,V,size,DNA,CDR3
13,TRBJ2-3,-,TRBV5-6,many,TGTGCCAGCAGCTTGGACCCGGCCCAAGCGCAGTATTTT,CASSLDPAQAQYF
18,TRBJ2-2,TRBD2,TRBV7-6,-,TGTGCCAGCAGCCCCGGGACTAGCGGGGGGGCGAACACCGGGGAGCTGTTTTTT,CASSPGTSGGANTGELFF
15,TRBJ1-5,-,TRBV2,once,TGTGCCAGCAGGATACAGGGACTTAGCAATCAGCCCCAGCATTTT,CASRIQGLSNQPQHF
11,TRBJ2-1,-,TRBV25-1,hyperexpanded,TGTGCCAGCGCCCCAGGGGATGAGCAGTTCTTC,CASAPGDEQFF
16,TRBJ2-5,-,TRBV20-1,-,TGCAGTGCTAAAACTCCCCTAAGGGGGGGCAGGGAGACCCAGTACTTC,CSAKTPLRGGRETQYF
13,TRBJ2-7,-,TRBV11-3,-,TGTGCCAGCAGCTGGAGAGGGGGTGGAGAGCAGTACTTC,CASSWRGGGEQYF
13,TRBJ2-7,-,TRBV7-6,many,TGTGCCAGCAGCTTAGTCAACAGGGACGAGCAGTACTTC,CASSLVNRDEQYF
14,TRBJ2-2,-,TRBV6-2/TRBV6-3,few,TGTGCCAGCAGTGTGACCAGAGACACCGGGGAGCTGTTTTTT,CASSVTRDTGELFF
16,TRBJ2-1,-,TRBV4-1,-,TGCGCCAGCAGCCAAGCCCTAGCGCCCTCCTACAATGAGCAGTTCTTC,CASSQALAPSYNEQFF
14,TRBJ2-5,TRBD1,TRBV2,-,TGTGCCAGCAGTCCCGCGACAGGGCCAGAGACCCAGTACTTC,CASSPATGPETQYF
15,TRBJ1-3,TRBD1,TRBV20-1,few,TGCAGTGCTAGCATACAGGGGGCGAACGGAAACACCATATATTTT,CSASIQGANGNTIYF
15,TRBJ1-3,-,TRBV29-1,-,TGCAGCGTTGAAGTCGTGGGGACCTCTGGAAACACCATATATTTT,CSVEVVGTSGNTIYF
13,TRBJ2-7,-,TRBV10-3,few,TGTGCCATCAGTGACAGGGGAACCTACGAGCAGTACTTC,CAISDRGTYEQYF
14,TRBJ2-7,TRBD1,TRBV7-6,few,TGTGCCAGCAGCCAGGACAGGAGCTCCTACGAGCAGTACTTC,CASSQDRSSYEQYF
15,TRBJ1-1,TRBD1,TRBV10-3,few,TGTGCCATCAGTGAGCAACCGGACAGGGTGGCTGAAGCTTTCTTT,CAISEQPDRVAEAFF
13,TRBJ1-5,-,TRBV29-1,few,TGCAGCGTTGCGGAGGATAGCAATCAGCCCCAGCATTTT,CSVAEDSNQPQHF
13,TRBJ1-1,-,TRBV14,few,TGTGCCAGCAGCCAAGAGACCCGGAGTCGCGCTTTCTTT,CASSQETRSRAFF
14,TRBJ2-7,-,TRBV12-3/TRBV12-4,few,TGTGCCAGCAGTTTCCTAGCGCATACCTACGAGCAGTACTTC,CASSFLAHTYEQYF
12,TRBJ2-7,-,TRBV6-2/TRBV6-3,-,TGTGCCAGCAGTAATCGACAGCCCCAGCAGTACTTC,CASSNRQPQQYF
14,TRBJ2-3,TRBD1,TRBV10-3,-,TGTGCCATCAGCTACAGGGGTTCGGCAGATACGCAGTATTTT,CAISYRGSADTQYF
16,TRBJ1-2,TRBD1,TRBV18,-,TGTGCCAGCTCACCGGCGACAGGGGATCTTAACTATGGCTACACCTTC,CASSPATGDLNYGYTF
13,TRBJ1-1,TRBD1,TRBV7-9,few,TGTGCCAGCAGCTTTGGCCAGGGGGCTTCAGCTTTCTTT,CASSFGQGASAFF
16,TRBJ1-4,-,TRBV5-1,few,TGCGCCAGCAGATCCGTAGACCAGGCAACTAATGAAAAACTGTTTTTT,CASRSVDQATNEKLFF
16,TRBJ2-3,-,TRBV27,-,TGTGCCACCAAAGATGGAGCGTTGAAAGGCACAGATACGCAGTATTTT,CATKDGALKGTDTQYF
16,TRBJ2-3,-,TRBV10-1,-,TGCGCCAGCAGTGAGGACCCGGGGGCCCCCACAGATACGCAGTATTTT,CASSEDPGAPTDTQYF
17,TRBJ1-5,-,TRBV20-1,many,TGCAGTGCTAGAGATTCGGGGCCAGGTCCTAGCAATCAGCCCCAGCATTTT,CSARDSGPGPSNQPQHF
17,TRBJ2-2,TRBD2,TRBV24-1,-,TGTGCCACCAGTGATTACGGGGGACTAGGGAACACCGGGGAGCTGTTTTTT,CATSDYGGLGNTGELFF
16,TRBJ2-2,TRBD2,TRBV9,-,TGTGCCAGCAGCGGCGGTCTAGCGGGGTACGCCGGGGAGCTGTTTTTT,CASSGGLAGYAGELFF
15,TRBJ2-2,TRBD2,TRBV5-8,few,TGTGCCAGCAGCTTAAAGAGGACTAGCGCCGGGGAGCTGTTTTTT,CASSLKRTSAGELFF
18,TRBJ1-1,-,TRBV12-5,-,TGTGCTAGTGGTTTGGTACTCTCCAGTACCTTCATGAACACTGAAGCTTTCTTT,CASGLVLSSTFMNTEAFF
15,TRBJ2-1,TRBD2,TRBV13,-,TGTGCCAGCAGCTTAGGGCTAGCGGGGGGACTTGAGCAGTTCTTC,CASSLGLAGGLEQFF
12,TRBJ2-1,-,TRBV6-2/TRBV6-3,few,TGTGCCAGCGGATCGAAAATTTGGGAGCAGTTCTTC,CASGSKIWEQFF
17,TRBJ1-4,TRBD1,TRBV30,-,TGTGCCTGCCCCCCGGGACAGGGATCGACTAGAAGGGAAAAACTGTTTTTT,CACPPGQGSTRREKLFF
17,TRBJ2-5,TRBD2,TRBV7-8,-,TGTGCCAGCAGCTTAGAAGGGTGGGCGGGAGTAGGGGAGACCCAGTACTTC,CASSLEGWAGVGETQYF
14,TRBJ2-7,TRBD1,TRBV12-3/TRBV12-4,few,TGTGCCAGCAGGCAAACGGGACAGAGAAGCGAGCAGTACTTC,CASRQTGQRSEQYF
14,TRBJ2-1,-,TRBV10-3,-,TGTGCCATCAGTGGGGCCGCGACGAGCAATGAGCAGTTCTTC,CAISGAATSNEQFF
16,TRBJ2-1,TRBD1,TRBV6-2/TRBV6-3,few,TGTGCCAGCAGTCGCGTAACAGGGGCCCCTGTGGATGAGCAGTTCTTC,CASSRVTGAPVDEQFF
14,TRBJ2-3,TRBD2,TRBV6-1,-,TGTGCCAGCCTGCTAGCGGGACGCACAGATACGCAGTATTTT,CASLLAGRTDTQYF
14,TRBJ2-7,-,TRBV6-2/TRBV6-3,few,TGTGCCAGCAGACCCACAGGGTACGCCTACGAGCAGTACTTC,CASRPTGYAYEQYF
15,TRBJ2-3,-,TRBV5-1,-,TGCGCCAGCAGCTTGTTTCCTAGCGGCACAGATACGCAGTATTTT,CASSLFPSGTDTQYF